This TCR beta chain emerged from a study of blood T cell repertoires in COVID-19. Overall study: Acute-phase and convalescent COVID-19 samples originated in the United States, Italy and Spain. Sample material is recorded as cDNA or gDNA derived from T cells, B-cell-depleted T cells, or PBMCs.

Germline CDR1 SGHTA, CDR2 FQGTGA. The CDR3 contains 13 residues. The germline V and J ends were trimmed by 2 bases and 3 bases, with 5 bases remaining between them. Authors' processing steps: Cell counts per sample came from amplifying reference gene primers. Method: immunoSEQ multiplex PCR; TCRdb's copy keeps in-frame clones and lacks some. The DNA gave D and trimming, while V, J and clone size come from that table. The table lists over 200,000 clones, around 87% of them singletons. Sample: peripheral blood. The clonotype comes from a woman in her forties or fifties with acute or convalescent COVID-19. V is TRBV7-3 and J is TRBJ1-5; D ambiguous. The CDR3 sequence is CASSLEHNQPQHF. CDR3 bases: TGTGCCAGCAGCTTAGAACACAATCAGCCCCAGCATTTT.